The present entry profiles one T cell receptor beta chain with its context. Reverse transcription of extracted RNA yielded cDNA, which provided the sequencing template. The repertoire was sequenced with immunoSEQ multiplex PCR; TCRdb's copy has only in-frame clones and lacks some. The data show about 250,000 clones, with roughly two thirds seen just once and more than 0.95% held by the top ten. This entry is derived from a study of CD8+ T cells in alopecia areata. The TCR sequence derives from a human donor with alopecia areata. This sample comprised CD4+ T cells sorted from blood, obtained at week 0.

This CDR3 is CASSLVTGPNTEAFF. CDR3 coding DNA: TGTGCCAGCAGCTTGGTGACAGGCCCGAACACTGAAGCTTTCTTT. This chain uses TRBV5-6 with TRBJ1-1; TRBD1 might be the D (6 bases). Germline lookup yields CDR1 SGHDT and CDR2 YYEEEE. The CDR3 extends over 15 amino acids. Trimming took off 0 bases at V and 1 base at J, with 10 bases between the two ends.